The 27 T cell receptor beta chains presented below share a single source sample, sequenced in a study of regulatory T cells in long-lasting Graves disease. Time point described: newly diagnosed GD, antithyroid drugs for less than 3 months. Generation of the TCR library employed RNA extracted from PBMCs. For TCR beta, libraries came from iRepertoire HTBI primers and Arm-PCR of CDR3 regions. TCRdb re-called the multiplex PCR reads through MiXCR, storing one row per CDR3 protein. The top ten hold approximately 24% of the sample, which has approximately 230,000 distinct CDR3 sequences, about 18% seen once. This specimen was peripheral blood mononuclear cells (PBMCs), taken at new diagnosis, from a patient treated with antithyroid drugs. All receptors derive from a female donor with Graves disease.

The CDR3 DNA follows: TGTGCCAGCAGCGTAGCTCCTAGCGGGTCGGGCACCGGGGAGCTGTTTTTT. Translating gives CASSVAPSGSGTGELFF. This chain connects TRBV9 to TRBJ2-2, with 8 bases lining up with TRBD2. This CDR3 is built from 17 residues. With V trimmed by 0 bases and J by 4 bases, 8 bases remained unmatched. In germline, CDR1 is SGDLS, CDR2 YYNGEE.

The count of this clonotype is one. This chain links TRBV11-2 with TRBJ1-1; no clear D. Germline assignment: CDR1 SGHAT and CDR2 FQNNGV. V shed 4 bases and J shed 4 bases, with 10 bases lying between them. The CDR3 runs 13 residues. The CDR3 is CASSSQEFTEAFF. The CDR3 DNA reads TGTGCCAGCAGCTCCCAGGAATTCACTGAAGCTTTCTTT.

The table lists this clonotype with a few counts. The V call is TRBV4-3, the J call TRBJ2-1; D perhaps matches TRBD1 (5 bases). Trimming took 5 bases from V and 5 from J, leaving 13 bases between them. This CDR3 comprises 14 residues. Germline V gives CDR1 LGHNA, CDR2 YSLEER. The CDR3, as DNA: TGCGCCAGCAGCGCTCTGGGGCTGCACAATGAGCAGTTCTTC. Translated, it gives CASSALGLHNEQFF.

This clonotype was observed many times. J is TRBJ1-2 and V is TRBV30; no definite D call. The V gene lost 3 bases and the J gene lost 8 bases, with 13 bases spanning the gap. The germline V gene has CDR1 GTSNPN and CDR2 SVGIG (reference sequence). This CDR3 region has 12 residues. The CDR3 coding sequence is TGTGCCTGGAGCCCACTAGGGTACGGCTACACCTTC. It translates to CAWSPLGYGYTF.

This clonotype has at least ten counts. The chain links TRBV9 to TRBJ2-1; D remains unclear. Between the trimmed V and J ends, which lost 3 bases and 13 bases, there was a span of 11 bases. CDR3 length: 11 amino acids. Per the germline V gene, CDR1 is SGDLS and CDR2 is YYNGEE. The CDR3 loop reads CASSAGPLQFF. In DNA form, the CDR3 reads TGTGCCAGCAGCGCAGGACCCCTCCAGTTCTTC.

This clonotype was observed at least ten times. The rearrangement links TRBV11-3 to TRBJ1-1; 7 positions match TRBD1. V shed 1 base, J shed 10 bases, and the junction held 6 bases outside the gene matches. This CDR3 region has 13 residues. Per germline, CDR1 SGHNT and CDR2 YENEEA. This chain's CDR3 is CASSLVGGLGAFF. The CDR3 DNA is TGTGCCAGCAGCTTAGTAGGGGGCCTGGGAGCTTTCTTT.

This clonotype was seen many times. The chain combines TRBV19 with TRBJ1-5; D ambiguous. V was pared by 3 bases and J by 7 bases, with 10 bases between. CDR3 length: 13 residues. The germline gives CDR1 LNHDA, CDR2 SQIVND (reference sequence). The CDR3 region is CASSIGVGQPQHF. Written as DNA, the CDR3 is TGTGCCAGTAGTATTGGGGTTGGCCAGCCCCAGCATTTT.

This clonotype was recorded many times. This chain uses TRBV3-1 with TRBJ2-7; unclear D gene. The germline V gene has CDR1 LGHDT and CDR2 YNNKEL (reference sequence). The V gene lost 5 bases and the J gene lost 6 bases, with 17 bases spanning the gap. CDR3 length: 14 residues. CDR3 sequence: CASSMLGLEGEQYF. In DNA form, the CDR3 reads TGTGCCAGCAGCATGCTTGGATTGGAAGGCGAGCAGTACTTC.

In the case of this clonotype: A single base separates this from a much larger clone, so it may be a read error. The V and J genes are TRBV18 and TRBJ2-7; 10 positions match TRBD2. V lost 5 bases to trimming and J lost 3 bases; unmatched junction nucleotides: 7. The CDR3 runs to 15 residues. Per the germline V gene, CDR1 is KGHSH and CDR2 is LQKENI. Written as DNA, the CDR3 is TGTGCCAGCTCAACCGGGACTAGCGACGACTACGAGCAGTACTTC. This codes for CASSTGTSDDYEQYF.

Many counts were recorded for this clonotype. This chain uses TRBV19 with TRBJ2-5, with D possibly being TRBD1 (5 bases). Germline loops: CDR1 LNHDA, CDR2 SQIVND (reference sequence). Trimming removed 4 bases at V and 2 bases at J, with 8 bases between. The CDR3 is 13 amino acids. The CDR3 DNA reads TGTGCCAGTAGTACTGGACATCAAGAGACCCAGTACTTC. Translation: CASSTGHQETQYF.

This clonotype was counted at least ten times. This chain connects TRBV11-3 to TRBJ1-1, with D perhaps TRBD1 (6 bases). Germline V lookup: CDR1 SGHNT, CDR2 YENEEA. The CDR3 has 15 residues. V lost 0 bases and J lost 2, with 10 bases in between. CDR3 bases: TGTGCCAGCAGCTTAGAAACAGGGTATAACACTGAAGCTTTCTTT. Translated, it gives CASSLETGYNTEAFF.

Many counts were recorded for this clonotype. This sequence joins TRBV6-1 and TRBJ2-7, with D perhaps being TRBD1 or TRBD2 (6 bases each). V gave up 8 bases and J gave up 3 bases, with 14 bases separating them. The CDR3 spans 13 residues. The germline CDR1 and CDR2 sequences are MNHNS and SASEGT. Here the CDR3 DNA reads TGTGCCAGCGGGGGCGGGATCTTCTACGAGCAGTACTTC. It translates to CASGGGIFYEQYF.

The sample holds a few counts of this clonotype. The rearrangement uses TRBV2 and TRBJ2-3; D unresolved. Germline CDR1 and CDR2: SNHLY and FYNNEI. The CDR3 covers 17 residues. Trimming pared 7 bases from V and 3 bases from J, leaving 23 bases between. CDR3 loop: CASKAPRGVWETDTQYF. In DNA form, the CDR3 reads TGTGCCAGCAAAGCTCCTCGTGGAGTTTGGGAAACAGATACGCAGTATTTT.

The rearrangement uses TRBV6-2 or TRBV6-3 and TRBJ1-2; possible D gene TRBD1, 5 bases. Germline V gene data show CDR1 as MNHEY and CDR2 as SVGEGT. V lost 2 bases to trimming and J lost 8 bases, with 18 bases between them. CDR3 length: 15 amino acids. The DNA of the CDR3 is TGTGCCAGCAGTTACCCGTGGGACTCCCGGAAGGGCTACACCTTC. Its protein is CASSYPWDSRKGYTF.

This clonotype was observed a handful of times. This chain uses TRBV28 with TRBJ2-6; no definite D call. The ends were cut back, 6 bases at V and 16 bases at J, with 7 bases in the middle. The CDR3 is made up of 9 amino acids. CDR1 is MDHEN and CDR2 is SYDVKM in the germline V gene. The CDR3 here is CASSPKLTF. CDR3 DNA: TGTGCCAGCAGCCCAAAACTGACTTTC.

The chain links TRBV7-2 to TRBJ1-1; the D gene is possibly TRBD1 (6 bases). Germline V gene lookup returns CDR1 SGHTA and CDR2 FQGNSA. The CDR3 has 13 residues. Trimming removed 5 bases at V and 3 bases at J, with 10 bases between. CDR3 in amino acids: CASSQQGYTEAFF. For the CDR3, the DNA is TGTGCCAGCAGCCAACAGGGCTACACTGAAGCTTTCTTT.

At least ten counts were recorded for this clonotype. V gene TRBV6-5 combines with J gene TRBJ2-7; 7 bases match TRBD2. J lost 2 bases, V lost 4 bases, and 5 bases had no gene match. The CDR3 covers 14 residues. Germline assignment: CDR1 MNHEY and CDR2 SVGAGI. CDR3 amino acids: CASSLTSRTYEQYF. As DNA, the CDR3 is TGTGCCAGCAGTTTGACTAGCAGAACCTACGAGCAGTACTTC.

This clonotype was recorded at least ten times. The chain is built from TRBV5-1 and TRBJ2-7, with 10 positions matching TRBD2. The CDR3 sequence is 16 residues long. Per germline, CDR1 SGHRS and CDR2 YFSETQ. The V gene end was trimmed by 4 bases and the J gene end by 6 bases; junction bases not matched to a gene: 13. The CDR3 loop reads CASSKTPGLASGEQYF. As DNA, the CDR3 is TGCGCCAGCAGCAAAACTCCGGGACTAGCGTCGGGCGAGCAGTACTTC. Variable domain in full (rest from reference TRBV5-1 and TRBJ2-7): KAGVTQTPRYLIKTRGQQVTLSCSPISGHRSVSWYQQTPGQGLQFLFEYFSETQRNKGNFPGRFSGRQFSNSRSEMNVSTLELGDSALYLCASSKTPGLASGEQYFGPGTRLTVT.

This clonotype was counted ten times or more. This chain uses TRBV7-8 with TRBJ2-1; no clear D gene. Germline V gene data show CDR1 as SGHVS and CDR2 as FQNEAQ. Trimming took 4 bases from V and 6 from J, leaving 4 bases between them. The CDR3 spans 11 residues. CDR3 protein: CASSSTNEQFF. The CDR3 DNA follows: TGTGCCAGCAGCTCCACCAATGAGCAGTTCTTC.

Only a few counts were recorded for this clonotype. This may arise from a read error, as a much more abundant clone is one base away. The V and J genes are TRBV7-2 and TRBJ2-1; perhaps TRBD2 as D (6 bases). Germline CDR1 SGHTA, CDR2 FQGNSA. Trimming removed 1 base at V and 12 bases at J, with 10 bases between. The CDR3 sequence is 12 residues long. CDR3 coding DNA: TGTGCCAGCAGCTTAGGGGAGGCTGGGCAGTTCTTC. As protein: CASSLGEAGQFF.

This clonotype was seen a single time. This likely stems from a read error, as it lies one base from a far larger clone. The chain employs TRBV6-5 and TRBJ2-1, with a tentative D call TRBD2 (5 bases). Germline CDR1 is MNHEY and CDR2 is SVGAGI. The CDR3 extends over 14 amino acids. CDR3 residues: CVSSEREEYNEQFF. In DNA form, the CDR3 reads TGTGTCAGCAGTGAACGGGAAGAGTACAATGAGCAGTTCTTC.

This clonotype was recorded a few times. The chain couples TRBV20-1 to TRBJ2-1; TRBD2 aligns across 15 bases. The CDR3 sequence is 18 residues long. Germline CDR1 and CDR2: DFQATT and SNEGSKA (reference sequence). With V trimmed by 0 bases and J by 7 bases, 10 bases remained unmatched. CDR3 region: CSARDPRTSGRAENEQFF. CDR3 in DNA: TGCAGTGCTAGAGATCCAAGGACTAGCGGGAGGGCGGAGAATGAGCAGTTCTTC.

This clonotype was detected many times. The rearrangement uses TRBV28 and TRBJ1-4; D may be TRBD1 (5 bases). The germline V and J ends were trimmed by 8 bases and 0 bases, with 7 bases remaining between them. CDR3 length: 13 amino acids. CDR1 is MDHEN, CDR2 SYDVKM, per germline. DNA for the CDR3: TGTGCCAGCGGGGGGGCAACTAATGAAAAACTGTTTTTT. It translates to CASGGATNEKLFF.

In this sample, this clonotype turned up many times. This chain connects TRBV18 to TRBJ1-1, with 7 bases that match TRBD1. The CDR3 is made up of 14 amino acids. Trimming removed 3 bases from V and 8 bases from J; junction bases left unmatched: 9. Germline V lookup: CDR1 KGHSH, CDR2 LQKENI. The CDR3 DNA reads TGTGCCAGCTCACCCGGGATAAGACAGGGCGAAGCTTTCTTT. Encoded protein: CASSPGIRQGEAFF.

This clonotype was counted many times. CDR3 coding DNA: TGTGCCAGCAGCTCCGGGACAGTGGCCTACAATGAGCAGTTCTTC. This encodes CASSSGTVAYNEQFF. This rearrangement joins TRBV11-2 to TRBJ2-1; TRBD1 matches 7 bases. Germline V lookup: CDR1 SGHAT, CDR2 FQNNGV. The CDR3 length is 15 residues. V was pared by 4 bases and J by 2 bases, with 5 bases of the junction left unmatched.

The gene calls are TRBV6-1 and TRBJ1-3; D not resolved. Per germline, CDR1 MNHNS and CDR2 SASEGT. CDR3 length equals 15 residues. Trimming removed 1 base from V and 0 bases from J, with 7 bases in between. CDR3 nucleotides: TGTGCCAGCAGTGAAGGACACTCCTCTGGAAACACCATATATTTT. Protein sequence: CASSEGHSSGNTIYF.

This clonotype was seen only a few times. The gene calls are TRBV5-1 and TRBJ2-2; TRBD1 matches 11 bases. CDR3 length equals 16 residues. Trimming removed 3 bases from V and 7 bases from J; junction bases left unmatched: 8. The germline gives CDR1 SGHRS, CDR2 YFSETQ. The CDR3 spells CASSSGTGGDIGELFF. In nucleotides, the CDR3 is TGCGCCAGCAGCTCCGGGACAGGGGGTGATATCGGGGAGCTGTTTTTT. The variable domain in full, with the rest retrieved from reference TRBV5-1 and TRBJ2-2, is KAGVTQTPRYLIKTRGQQVTLSCSPISGHRSVSWYQQTPGQGLQFLFEYFSETQRNKGNFPGRFSGRQFSNSRSEMNVSTLELGDSALYLCASSSGTGGDIGELFFGEGSRLTVL.